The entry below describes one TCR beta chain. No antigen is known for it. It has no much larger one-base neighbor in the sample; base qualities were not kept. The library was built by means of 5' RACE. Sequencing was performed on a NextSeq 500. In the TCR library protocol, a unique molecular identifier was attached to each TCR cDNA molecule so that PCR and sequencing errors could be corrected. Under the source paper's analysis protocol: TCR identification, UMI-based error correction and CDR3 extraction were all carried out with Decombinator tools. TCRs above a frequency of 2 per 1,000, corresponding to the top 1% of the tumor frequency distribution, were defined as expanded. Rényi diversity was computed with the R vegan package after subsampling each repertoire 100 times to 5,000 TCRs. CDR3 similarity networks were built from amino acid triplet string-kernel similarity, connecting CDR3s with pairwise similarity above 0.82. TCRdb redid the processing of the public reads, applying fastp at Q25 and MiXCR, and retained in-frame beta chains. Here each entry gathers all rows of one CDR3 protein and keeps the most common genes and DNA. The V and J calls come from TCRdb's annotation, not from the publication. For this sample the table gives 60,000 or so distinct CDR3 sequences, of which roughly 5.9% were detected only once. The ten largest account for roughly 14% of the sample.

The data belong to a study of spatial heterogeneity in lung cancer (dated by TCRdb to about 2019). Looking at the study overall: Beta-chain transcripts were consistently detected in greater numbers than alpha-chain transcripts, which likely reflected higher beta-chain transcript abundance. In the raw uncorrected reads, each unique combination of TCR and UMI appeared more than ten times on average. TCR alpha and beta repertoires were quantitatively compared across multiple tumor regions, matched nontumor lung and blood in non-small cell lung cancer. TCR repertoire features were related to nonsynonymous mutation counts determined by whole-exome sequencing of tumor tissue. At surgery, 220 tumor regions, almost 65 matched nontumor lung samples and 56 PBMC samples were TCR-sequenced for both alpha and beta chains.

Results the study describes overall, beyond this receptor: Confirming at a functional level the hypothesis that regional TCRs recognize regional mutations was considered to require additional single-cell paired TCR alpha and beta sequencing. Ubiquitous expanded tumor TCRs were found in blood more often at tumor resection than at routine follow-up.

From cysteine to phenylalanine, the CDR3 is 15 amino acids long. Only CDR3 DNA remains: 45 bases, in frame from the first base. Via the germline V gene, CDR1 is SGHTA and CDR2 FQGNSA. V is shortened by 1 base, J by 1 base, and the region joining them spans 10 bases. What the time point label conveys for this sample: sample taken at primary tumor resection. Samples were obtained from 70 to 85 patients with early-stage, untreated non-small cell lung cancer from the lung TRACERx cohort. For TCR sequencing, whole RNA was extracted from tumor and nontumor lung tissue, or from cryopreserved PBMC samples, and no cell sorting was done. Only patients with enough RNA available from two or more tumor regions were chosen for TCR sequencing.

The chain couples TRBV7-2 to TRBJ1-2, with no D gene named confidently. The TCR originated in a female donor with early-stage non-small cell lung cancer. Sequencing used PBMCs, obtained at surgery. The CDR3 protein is CASSLVVGSNYGYTF. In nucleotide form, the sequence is TGTGCCAGCAGCTTAGTGGTCGGCAGTAACTATGGCTACACCTTC.